The T cell receptor (beta chain) described here comes from a study of regulatory T cells in long-lasting Graves disease. Sequencing libraries for TCR beta were prepared with iRepertoire HTBI primers and Arm-PCR of CDR3 regions. One entry per CDR3 protein results from TCRdb running MiXCR on the multiplex PCR reads. The sample has roughly 530,000 distinct CDR3 sequences; roughly a sixth are singletons. This clonotype was observed a handful of times. The CDR3 totals 16 residues. Germline assignment: CDR1 SEHNR and CDR2 FQNEAQ (reference sequence). Trimming took off 1 base at V and 0 bases at J, with 7 bases between the two ends. As to time point: newly diagnosed GD, antithyroid drugs for less than 3 months. From RNA extracted from PBMCs, the TCR library was made. The data also belong to a second study, concerning T cells in Graves' hyperthyroidism and ophthalmopathy.

The clonotype was recovered from a woman aged 35-65 years with Graves disease. This chain links TRBV7-9 with TRBJ2-6; tentative D call: TRBD2 (5 bases). Sequenced here: peripheral blood mononuclear cells (PBMCs), sampled at new diagnosis, from a patient treated with antithyroid drugs. The CDR3 nucleotides read TGTGCCAGCAGCTTAGGAGGGATCTCTGGGGCCAACGTCCTGACTTTC. Residues: CASSLGGISGANVLTF.